The 30 T cell receptor beta chains below all came from one sample that was sequenced in a study of blood T cell repertoires in COVID-19. TCRdb's table, derived via immunoSEQ multiplex PCR, lists solely in-frame clones and lacks some. The sample consists of roughly 160,000 clones, around 85% of them appearing once. The sample comprised peripheral blood. These receptor sequences come from a woman older than 75 with COVID-19, enrolled during active disease.

The CDR3 is CASSLVSGGGDIQYF. CDR3 nucleotides: TGTGCCAGCAGCTTAGTCAGTGGCGGGGGAGACATTCAGTACTTC. This chain connects TRBV7-2 to TRBJ2-4; 7 bases align to TRBD2. The CDR3 contains 15 residues. The germline CDR1 and CDR2 sequences are SGHTA and FQGNSA. J gave up 8 bases and V 1 base, and 8 bases lay outside the gene matches.

This clone was seen more than once but under ten times. This sample also contains other DNA sequences that code for the same CDR3. The chain employs TRBV29-1 and TRBJ1-2; D call uncertain. The ends were cut back, 3 bases at V and 3 bases at J, with 5 bases in the middle. This CDR3 is 11 amino acids long. Germline V gene data show CDR1 as SQVTM and CDR2 as ANQGSEA. In DNA, the CDR3 is TGCAGCGTTGAGGGCGACTATGGCTACACCTTC. This translates into CSVEGDYGYTF.

This rearrangement joins TRBV6-6 to TRBJ2-5; the D gene is possibly TRBD2 (6 bases). Looked up from germline, CDR1 is MNHNY and CDR2 is SVGAGI (reference sequence). The V end was cut by 4 bases, the J end by 4 bases, with 16 bases between. The CDR3 extends over 15 amino acids. The DNA of the CDR3 is TGTGCCAGCAGTTCCTACGGGGGTTCTGTAGAGACCCAGTACTTC. The encoded protein is CASSSYGGSVETQYF.

The chain combines TRBV14 with TRBJ1-2, with a possible D match to TRBD1 (5 bases). Per the germline V gene, CDR1 is SGHDN and CDR2 is FVKESK. The CDR3 consists of 13 residues. Trimming took 6 bases from V and 4 from J, leaving 12 bases between them. The DNA of the CDR3 is TGTGCCAGCAGTCATGGCGGGGGCTATGGCTACACCTTC. Translated: CASSHGGGYGYTF.

The chain couples TRBV5-1 to TRBJ1-5; D is possibly TRBD1 (5 bases). The V end was cut by 4 bases, the J end by 8 bases, with 16 bases between. CDR1 and CDR2 from the germline V gene are SGHRS and YFSETQ. The CDR3 length is 14 residues. CDR3 nucleotides: TGCGCCAGCAGCACGGACGCCTCGGGGGAGCCCCAGCATTTT. Translation: CASSTDASGEPQHF.

This clone was counted between two and nine times. The chain uses TRBV2 and TRBJ1-2; 7 bases line up with TRBD1. The CDR3 has 13 amino acids. In germline, CDR1 is SNHLY, CDR2 FYNNEI. The junction had 9 bases not matched to a gene; V was cut back by 6 bases and J by 8 bases. As DNA, the CDR3 is TGTGCCAGCAGACCGGACAGGCCCTGGGGCTACACCTTC. Amino acid sequence: CASRPDRPWGYTF.

The V gene is TRBV6-1, the J gene TRBJ2-4, with D hard to call. The germline V gene has CDR1 MNHNS and CDR2 SASEGT. The CDR3 runs 11 residues. Trimming shortened V by 3 bases and J by 8 bases, and 5 bases separated the two germline ends. The CDR3 here is CASSDLDIQYF. CDR3 DNA: TGTGCCAGCAGTGACCTCGACATTCAGTACTTC.

In the case of this clone: This sample includes further DNA sequences coding for the same CDR3. The V gene is TRBV7-3, the J gene TRBJ2-1; 10 nucleotides line up with TRBD2. The germline gives CDR1 SGHTA, CDR2 FQGTGA. The CDR3 has 15 amino acids. V lost 2 bases, J lost 6 bases, and 4 bases stayed unmatched. In DNA form, the CDR3 reads TGTGCCAGCAGCTTAGGTCTAGCGGGAGTCAATGAGCAGTTCTTC. This translates into CASSLGLAGVNEQFF.

This chain connects TRBV27 to TRBJ1-5; 7 nucleotides agree with TRBD1. The germline V gene encodes CDR1 MNHEY and CDR2 SMNVEV (reference sequence). The CDR3 spans 15 residues. V lost 8 bases to trimming and J lost 6 bases; unmatched junction nucleotides: 13. The CDR3 nucleotides are TGTGCCAGCCGGCCGGTGAGGGCAGGGGGTCAGCCCCAGCATTTT. It translates to CASRPVRAGGQPQHF.

In this sample, this clone turned up many times. The chain carries TRBV3-1 (or the pseudogene TRBV3-2) and TRBJ1-1; D uncertain. CDR1 LGHDT and CDR2 YNNKEL come from the germline V gene (reference sequence). Trimming shortened V by 4 bases and J by 1 base, and 13 bases separated the two germline ends. The CDR3 totals 15 residues. The CDR3 nucleotides read TGTGCCAGCAGCCTCCGGGGTACCCAGAACACTGAAGCTTTCTTT. It is translated as CASSLRGTQNTEAFF.

V is TRBV5-1 and J is TRBJ2-7; TRBD2 matches at 14 bases. The CDR3 consists of 14 residues. V lost 6 bases to trimming and J lost 7 bases; unmatched junction nucleotides: 6. CDR1 is SGHRS and CDR2 is YFSETQ in the germline V gene. The CDR3 region has the DNA TGCGCCAGCAACCCGGGACTAGCGGGAGAAGAGCAGTACTTC. This encodes CASNPGLAGEEQYF.

This clone appeared a few times. The rearrangement uses TRBV28 and TRBJ2-3; 8 nucleotides agree with TRBD1. Germline V gene lookup returns CDR1 MDHEN and CDR2 SYDVKM. The CDR3 has 15 amino acids. V trimming: 6 bases; J trimming: 0 bases; junction bases outside the gene matches: 5. The CDR3 bases are TGTGCCAGCAGAACGGGGGACAGGAGCACAGATACGCAGTATTTT. Protein: CASRTGDRSTDTQYF.

This clone was observed a handful of times. This sequence joins TRBV6-6 and TRBJ1-3, with a weak D call TRBD1 (6 bases). CDR1 and CDR2 (germline): MNHNY, SVGAGI (reference sequence). The CDR3 is made up of 15 amino acids. V was clipped by 4 bases and J by 2 bases, with 12 bases between them. The CDR3: CASSSHGTTGNTIYF. In DNA, the CDR3 is TGTGCCAGCAGTTCCCACGGGACAACTGGAAACACCATATATTTT.

The chain combines TRBV6-5 with TRBJ2-2, with 9 bases aligning to TRBD1. The germline CDR1 and CDR2 sequences are MNHEY and SVGAGI. The trim removed 7 bases at V and 3 bases at J, leaving 3 bases unmatched. The CDR3 loop spans 14 amino acids. The CDR3 DNA reads as TGTGCCAGCACCCGGACAGGGGACACCGGGGAGCTGTTTTTT. It encodes CASTRTGDTGELFF.

This sequence joins TRBV7-6 and TRBJ2-5; TRBD2 matches 8 bases. With V trimmed by 5 bases and J by 7 bases, 12 bases remained unmatched. The CDR3 has 15 residues. The germline CDR1 and CDR2 sequences are SGHVS and FNYEAQ. The CDR3 protein is CASSPSAAGVGTQYF. The CDR3 DNA reads as TGTGCCAGCAGCCCATCCGCAGCGGGAGTAGGGACCCAGTACTTC.

The chain is built from TRBV10-3 and TRBJ1-2; TRBD1 agrees at 8 bases. V lost 7 bases to trimming and J lost 6 bases; unmatched junction nucleotides: 7. This CDR3 has 13 amino acids. CDR1 is ENHRY, CDR2 SYGVKD, per germline. The CDR3 DNA reads as TGTGCCATCAATCCACAGGGGGAAGATGGCTACACCTTC. It is translated as CAINPQGEDGYTF.

The V gene is TRBV11-2, the J gene TRBJ1-2; 12 nucleotides match TRBD1. CDR3 length equals 17 residues. V lost 5 bases, J lost 4 bases, and 11 bases stayed unmatched. Germline V gives CDR1 SGHAT, CDR2 FQNNGV. The CDR3 reads CASSPGQGARSVYGYTF. The CDR3 region has the DNA TGTGCCAGCAGCCCGGGACAGGGGGCGCGTTCGGTCTATGGCTACACCTTC.

The CDR3 sequence is CASSGRTGTRETQYF. The CDR3 DNA is TGTGCCAGCAGTGGGCGGACAGGGACTCGGGAGACCCAGTACTTC. The V and J genes are TRBV2 and TRBJ2-5, with 8 bases aligning to TRBD1. The CDR3 runs to 15 residues. CDR1 and CDR2 (germline): SNHLY, FYNNEI. The trim removed 4 bases at V and 5 bases at J, leaving 9 bases unmatched. The variable domain in full, with the rest retrieved from reference TRBV2 and TRBJ2-5, is EPEVTQTPSHQVTQMGQEVILRCVPISNHLYFYWYRQILGQKVEFLVSFYNNEISEKSEIFDDQFSVERPDGSNFTLKIRSTKLEDSAMYFCASSGRTGTRETQYFGPGTRLLVL.

This clone showed up just a few times. Different DNA sequences within this sample yield the same CDR3. This sequence joins TRBV5-1 and TRBJ1-1; D remains ambiguous. Deletions cut 7 bases from V and 1 base from J, with 11 bases between. There are 13 residues in the CDR3. Germline V gene data show CDR1 as SGHRS and CDR2 as YFSETQ. The CDR3 region is CASRGGENTEAFF. The CDR3 DNA follows: TGCGCCAGCCGGGGAGGCGAGAACACTGAAGCTTTCTTT.

The rearrangement joins TRBV27 to TRBJ2-7; 11 nucleotides align to TRBD1. Germline V gene data show CDR1 as MNHEY and CDR2 as SMNVEV (reference sequence). V dropped 6 bases and J dropped 0; count of bases not matched to a gene: 4. The CDR3 is made up of 15 amino acids. The CDR3 coding sequence is TGTGCCAGCAGCCGGGGGACAGGGGGCTCCTACGAGCAGTACTTC. Translated: CASSRGTGGSYEQYF.

About this clone: One end of the junction fails to match germline, which may point to a read error. Here the CDR3 reads CASSQGHQETQYF. The CDR3 region has the DNA TGCGCCAGCAGCCAAGGGCACCAGGAGACCCAGTACTTC. The rearrangement joins TRBV4-1 to TRBJ2-5; D gene uncertain. This CDR3 spans 13 amino acids. Per the germline V gene, CDR1 is MGHRA and CDR2 is YSYEKL.

This chain joins TRBV12-3 or TRBV12-4 and TRBJ1-1; tentatively, D is TRBD1 (6 bases). V was trimmed by 10 bases and J by 1 base, leaving 13 bases between them. The CDR3 is made up of 13 amino acids. Written as DNA, the CDR3 is TGTGCCACTCGACAGGAGCAGAACACTGAAGCTTTCTTT. Protein product: CATRQEQNTEAFF.

The V gene is TRBV9, the J gene TRBJ2-1; TRBD1 might be the D (6 bases). The V gene's germline CDR1 is SGDLS and CDR2 YYNGEE. The CDR3 has 19 residues. V shed 0 bases and J shed 2 bases, with 21 bases lying between them. The CDR3 sequence is CASSVDSGVTMSPYNEQFF. CDR3 sequence (DNA): TGTGCCAGCAGCGTAGACTCAGGGGTAACCATGTCTCCCTACAATGAGCAGTTCTTC.

V is TRBV6-4 and J is TRBJ1-5; TRBD1 matches 8 bases. Unmatched junction bases numbered 5, after V lost 2 bases and J lost 8 bases. CDR3 length equals 14 residues. CDR1 and CDR2 (germline): MRHNA, SNTAGT. CDR3 bases: TGTGCCAGCAGTGACCGCAGGGGGCTTGAGCCCCAGCATTTT. Translating it yields CASSDRRGLEPQHF.

DNA of the CDR3: TGTGCCAGCAGTGATTTTCAGGTTAGCAATCAGCCCCAGCATTTT. Its protein is CASSDFQVSNQPQHF. This chain connects TRBV2 to TRBJ1-5; D remains unclear. Looked up from germline, CDR1 is SNHLY and CDR2 is FYNNEI. This CDR3 has 15 residues. The V and J ends lost 3 bases and 0 bases respectively, with 9 bases between them.

The CDR3 DNA sequence: TGTGCCAGCAGTCAGGGGACGGGCAATCAGCCCCAGCATTTT. Amino acid sequence: CASSQGTGNQPQHF. V usage is TRBV2 and J usage is TRBJ1-5, with TRBD1 as a possible D gene (6 bases). The CDR3 runs 14 residues. Germline values: CDR1 SNHLY, CDR2 FYNNEI. Trimming cost V 5 bases and J 2 bases, with 10 bases left between them.

This sequence joins TRBV6-6 and TRBJ1-2; D is perhaps TRBD1 (6 bases). Germline assignment: CDR1 MNHNY and CDR2 SVGAGI (reference sequence). V lost 6 bases to trimming and J lost 3 bases, with 17 bases between them. The CDR3 contains 15 residues. This CDR3 is CASRDARGWDYGYTF. The CDR3 DNA is TGTGCCAGCAGAGACGCCAGGGGATGGGACTATGGCTACACCTTC.

The chain couples TRBV5-5 to TRBJ2-7; tentative D call: TRBD2 (5 bases). Trimming stripped 0 bases from V and 7 bases from J, with 14 bases between. The germline V gene has CDR1 SGHKS and CDR2 YYEKEE (reference sequence). CDR3 length equals 14 residues. CDR3 sequence: CASSLGGHGLEQYF. The CDR3 region has the DNA TGTGCCAGCAGCTTGGGAGGGCATGGGTTGGAGCAGTACTTC.

The V and J genes are TRBV19 and TRBJ1-5; 7 nucleotides line up with TRBD1. The CDR3 is 15 amino acids. Germline V lookup: CDR1 LNHDA, CDR2 SQIVND (reference sequence). V trimming: 4 bases; J trimming: 3 bases; junction bases outside the gene matches: 6. DNA of the CDR3: TGTGCCAGTAGTAGTGCAGGGGGTCCCAATCAGCCCCAGCATTTT. Residues: CASSSAGGPNQPQHF. The variable domain in full, completed from reference TRBV19 and TRBJ1-5, reads DGGITQSPKYLFRKEGQNVTLSCEQNLNHDAMYWYRQDPGQGLRLIYYSQIVNDFQKGDIAEGYSVSREKKESFPLTVTSAQKNPTAFYLCASSSAGGPNQPQHFGDGTRLSIL.

V gene TRBV19 combines with J gene TRBJ1-6, with a tentative D call TRBD1 (6 bases). CDR1 LNHDA and CDR2 SQIVND come from the germline V gene (reference sequence). This CDR3 contains 15 residues. Between the trimmed V and J ends, which lost 6 bases and 7 bases, there was a span of 16 bases. The CDR3 coding sequence is TGTGCCAGTAGATTGGCAGGGGTAGGGAATTCACCCCTCCACTTT. This translates into CASRLAGVGNSPLHF.